This TCR beta chain was found in a study of blood T cell repertoires in COVID-19. V lost 11 bases and J 7 bases, leaving 18 bases between the germline ends. The CDR3 totals 13 residues. Looked up from germline, CDR1 is MDHEN and CDR2 is SYDVKM. Per the original methods: The authors estimated nucleated cell counts from reference gene primer amplification. Profiled with immunoSEQ multiplex PCR; TCRdb holds only in-frame clones, not every one. Clone size and the V and J calls come from that table; the DNA yielded D and trimming. The sample lists 85,000 to 130,000 clones, approximately 80% occurring once.

The source material was peripheral blood. The chain employs TRBV28 and TRBJ1-5; D possibly corresponds to TRBD1 (5 bases). The receptor was derived from an older man with COVID-19, enrolled during active disease. The CDR3 DNA follows: TGTGCCTCTTCTCCAGGGCTAAGGCAGCCCCAGCATTTT. Translation gives CASSPGLRQPQHF.